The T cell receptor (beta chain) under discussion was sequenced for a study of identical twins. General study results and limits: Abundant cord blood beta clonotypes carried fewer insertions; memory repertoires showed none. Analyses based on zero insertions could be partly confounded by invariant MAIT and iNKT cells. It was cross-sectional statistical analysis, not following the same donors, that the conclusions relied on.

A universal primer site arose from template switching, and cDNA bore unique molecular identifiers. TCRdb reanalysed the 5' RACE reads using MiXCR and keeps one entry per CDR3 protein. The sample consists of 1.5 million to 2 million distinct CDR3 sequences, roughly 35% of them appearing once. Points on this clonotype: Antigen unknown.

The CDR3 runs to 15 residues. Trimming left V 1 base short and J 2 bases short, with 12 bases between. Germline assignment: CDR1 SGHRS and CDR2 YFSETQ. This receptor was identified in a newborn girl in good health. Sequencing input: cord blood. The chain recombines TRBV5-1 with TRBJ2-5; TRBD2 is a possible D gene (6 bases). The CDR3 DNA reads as TGCGCCAGCAGCTTGCTTGCGGAGGGGCAAGAGACCCAGTACTTC. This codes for CASSLLAEGQETQYF.